The 8 T cell receptor beta chains below come from one sample, sequenced in a study of OX40 agonist ivuxolimab in advanced cancers. The method was immunoSEQ multiplex PCR; TCRdb's version includes in-frame clones alone and lacks a portion of them. The sample includes around 46,000 clones, 91% of them seen just once. The sequences come from CD4+ or CD8+ T cells sorted from blood, collected in a trial of the OX40 agonist ivuxolimab. The origin of the receptors is an adult with an advanced solid tumor such as melanoma, head and neck, liver or kidney cancer.

Note on this clone: The identical CDR3 is also encoded by other nucleotide sequences in the sample. The chain has TRBV27 and TRBJ2-7; D is unclear. The CDR3 length is 15 residues. Germline-derived CDR1 and CDR2 are MNHEY and SMNVEV (reference sequence). The ends were cut back, 2 bases at V and 0 bases at J, with 11 bases in the middle. In DNA, the CDR3 is TGTGCCAGCAGTTTAACTTTACTGAGCTCCTACGAGCAGTACTTC. Its translation: CASSLTLLSSYEQYF.

The J gene is TRBJ2-7, the V gene TRBV15, with TRBD1 as a possible D gene (6 bases). This CDR3 region has 14 residues. Trimming took off 11 bases at V and 5 bases at J, with 22 bases between the two ends. The germline CDR1 and CDR2 sequences are LNHNV and YYDKDF (reference sequence). As DNA, the CDR3 is TGTGCCTCCGCACCTCAGGGGACCGCCCACGAGCAGTACGTC. This encodes CASAPQGTAHEQYV.

This chain connects TRBV2 to TRBJ2-7; D perhaps matches TRBD1 (7 bases). This CDR3 region has 15 residues. Germline-derived CDR1 and CDR2 are SNHLY and FYNNEI. V was shortened by 7 bases and J by 0 bases, with 16 bases between the two germline ends. CDR3 nucleotides: TGTGCCAGCAAGGTTTCAGGGGGGAGCTCCTACGAGCAGTACGTC. Translating it yields CASKVSGGSSYEQYV.

V and J are TRBV11-2 and TRBJ2-5; D gene ambiguous. Germline V gene data show CDR1 as SGHAT and CDR2 as FQNNGV. This CDR3 spans 13 amino acids. The V and J ends lost 1 base and 5 bases respectively, with 8 bases between them. This chain's CDR3 is CASSLVRMETQYF. CDR3 nucleotides: TGTGCCAGCAGCTTAGTTAGAATGGAGACCCAGTACTTC.

The chain has TRBV6-1 and TRBJ1-2, with D perhaps matching TRBD1 (6 bases). V was clipped by 4 bases and J by 4 bases, with 19 bases between them. CDR1 is MNHNS and CDR2 is SASEGT in the germline V gene. The CDR3 contains 16 residues. This CDR3 is CASSVLPLDRVYGYTF. The CDR3 DNA follows: TGTGCCAGCAGTGTTCTCCCTTTGGACAGAGTCTATGGCTACACCTTC.

The DNA of the CDR3 is TGCGCCAGCAGCCAGCCGGGACACCCTAATGAAAAACTGTTTTTT. It specifies CASSQPGHPNEKLFF. The chain joins TRBV4-1 to TRBJ1-4; the D gene is possibly TRBD1 (6 bases). Germline V gene data show CDR1 as MGHRA and CDR2 as YSYEKL. Trimming pared 3 bases from V and 3 bases from J, leaving 11 bases between. The CDR3 has 15 residues.

This clone showed up just a few times. DNA for the CDR3: TGTGCCAGCAGCCCCTATAACACAGGCGCTAACACTGAAGCTTTCTTT. This codes for CASSPYNTGANTEAFF. This chain joins TRBV7-9 and TRBJ1-1; D is possibly TRBD1 (5 bases). This CDR3 has 16 residues. V was shortened by 5 bases and J by 2 bases, with 18 bases between the two germline ends. Germline CDR1 and CDR2: SEHNR and FQNEAQ (reference sequence).

The V and J genes are TRBV6-5 and TRBJ2-1; D not resolved. Germline V gene lookup returns CDR1 MNHEY and CDR2 SVGAGI. With 0 bases removed from V and 0 bases from J, the gap between germline ends came to 6 bases. The CDR3 has 15 amino acids. The DNA for the CDR3 is TGTGCCAGCAGTTACTCGGAGTTCTCCTACAATGAGCAGTTCTTC. Its protein is CASSYSEFSYNEQFF.